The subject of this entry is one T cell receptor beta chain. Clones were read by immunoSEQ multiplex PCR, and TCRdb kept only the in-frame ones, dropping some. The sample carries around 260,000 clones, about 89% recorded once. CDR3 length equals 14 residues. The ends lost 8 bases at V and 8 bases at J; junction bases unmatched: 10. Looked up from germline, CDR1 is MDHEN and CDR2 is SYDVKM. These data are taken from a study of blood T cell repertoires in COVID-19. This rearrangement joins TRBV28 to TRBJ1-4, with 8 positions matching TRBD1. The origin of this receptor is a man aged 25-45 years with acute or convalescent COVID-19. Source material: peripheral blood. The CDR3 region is CASGTGGQREKLFF. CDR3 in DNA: TGTGCCAGCGGTACAGGGGGGCAGAGGGAAAAACTGTTTTTT.